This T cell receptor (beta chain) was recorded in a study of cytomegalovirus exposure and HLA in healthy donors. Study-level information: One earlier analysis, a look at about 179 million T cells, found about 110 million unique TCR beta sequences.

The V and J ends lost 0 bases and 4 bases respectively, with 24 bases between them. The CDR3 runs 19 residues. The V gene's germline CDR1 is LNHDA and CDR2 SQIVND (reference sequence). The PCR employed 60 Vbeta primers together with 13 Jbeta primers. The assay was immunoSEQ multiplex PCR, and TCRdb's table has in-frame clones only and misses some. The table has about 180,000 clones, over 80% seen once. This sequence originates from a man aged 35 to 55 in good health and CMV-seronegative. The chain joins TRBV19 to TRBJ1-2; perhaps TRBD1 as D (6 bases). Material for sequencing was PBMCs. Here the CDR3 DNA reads TGTGCCAGTAGTATAGATACCCCCCAGGGGAGTACTGGGATCTATGGCTACACCTTC. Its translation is CASSIDTPQGSTGIYGYTF.